These 7 T cell receptor beta chains were all obtained from the same sample, sequenced in a study of cytomegalovirus exposure and HLA in healthy donors. PCR used 60 Vbeta primers and 13 Jbeta primers. Assay: immunoSEQ multiplex PCR; the TCRdb copy retains only in-frame clones and omits some. The data hold about 180,000 clones, with about four fifths observed a single time. Sequenced material: PBMCs. The receptors were sampled from a woman aged 18-35 years in good health and CMV-seropositive.

This rearrangement joins TRBV11-2 to TRBJ2-7; possibly TRBD2 for D (6 bases). The V gene's germline CDR1 is SGHAT and CDR2 FQNNGV. The CDR3 consists of 15 residues. V was shortened by 3 bases and J by 3 bases, with 15 bases between the two germline ends. The CDR3 DNA follows: TGTGCCAGCAGCTTGGCGCGCTTCGGGGGCTACGAGCAGTACTTC. Translating gives CASSLARFGGYEQYF.

The chain couples TRBV7-8 to TRBJ2-3, with a tentative D call TRBD1 (6 bases). The V gene lost 5 bases and the J gene lost 2 bases, with 11 bases spanning the gap. The germline gives CDR1 SGHVS, CDR2 FQNEAQ. The CDR3 has 14 residues. CDR3 loop: CASSRQVPTDTQYF. CDR3 DNA: TGTGCCAGCAGCCGACAGGTCCCCACAGATACGCAGTATTTT.

The chain recombines TRBV2 with TRBJ2-3; 12 bases match TRBD2. Germline CDR1 is SNHLY and CDR2 is FYNNEI. With V trimmed by 2 bases and J by 3 bases, 12 bases remained unmatched. The CDR3 extends over 19 amino acids. Written as DNA, the CDR3 is TGTGCCAGCAGTGAATTCTTACAAAAAGGACTAGCGGGGACAGATACGCAGTATTTT. It codes for CASSEFLQKGLAGTDTQYF.

The chain carries TRBV30 and TRBJ2-3, with a possible D match to TRBD2 (5 bases). Germline assignment: CDR1 GTSNPN and CDR2 SVGIG (reference sequence). This CDR3 region has 14 residues. Between the trimmed V and J ends, which lost 3 bases and 1 base, there was a span of 11 bases. The CDR3 here is CAWRAGHGTDTQYF. The CDR3 DNA reads as TGTGCCTGGAGGGCGGGCCATGGCACAGATACGCAGTATTTT.

The chain uses TRBV4-2 and TRBJ1-1; D not certain. Between the trimmed V and J ends, which lost 4 bases and 1 base, there was a span of 13 bases. Looked up from germline, CDR1 is LGHNA and CDR2 is YNFKEQ. This CDR3 contains 15 residues. The CDR3 DNA follows: TGTGCCAGCAGCCTTACCCGGGATAAGAACACTGAAGCTTTCTTT. This encodes CASSLTRDKNTEAFF.

V gene TRBV5-4 combines with J gene TRBJ1-3, with 10 positions matching TRBD1. In germline, CDR1 is SGHNT, CDR2 YYREEE (reference sequence). V trimming: 4 bases; J trimming: 8 bases; junction bases outside the gene matches: 3. This CDR3 is 13 amino acids long. CDR3 loop: CASSQGQGYTIYF. Here the CDR3 DNA reads TGTGCCAGCAGCCAGGGACAGGGGTACACCATATATTTT.

The gene calls are TRBV15 and TRBJ2-7, with 10 positions matching TRBD2. Germline-derived CDR1 and CDR2 are LNHNV and YYDKDF (reference sequence). V lost 3 bases to trimming and J lost 4 bases; unmatched junction nucleotides: 12. This CDR3 is 17 amino acids long. The CDR3 DNA is TGTGCCACCAGCAGTTCCCGGGGGACTAGCGTCGGGTACGAGCAGTACTTC. It yields the protein CATSSSRGTSVGYEQYF.